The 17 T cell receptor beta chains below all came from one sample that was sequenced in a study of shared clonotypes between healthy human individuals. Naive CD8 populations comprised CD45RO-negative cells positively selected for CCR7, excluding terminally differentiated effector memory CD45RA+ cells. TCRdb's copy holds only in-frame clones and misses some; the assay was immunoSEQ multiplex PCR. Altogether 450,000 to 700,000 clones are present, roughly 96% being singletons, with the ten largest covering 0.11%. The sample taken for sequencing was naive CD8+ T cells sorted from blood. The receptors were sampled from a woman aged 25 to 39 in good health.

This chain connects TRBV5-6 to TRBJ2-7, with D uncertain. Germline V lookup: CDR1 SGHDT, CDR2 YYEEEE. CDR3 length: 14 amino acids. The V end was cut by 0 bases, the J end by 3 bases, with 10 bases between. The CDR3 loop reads CASSLVGQFYEQYF. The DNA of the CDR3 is TGTGCCAGCAGCTTGGTGGGTCAGTTCTACGAGCAGTACTTC.

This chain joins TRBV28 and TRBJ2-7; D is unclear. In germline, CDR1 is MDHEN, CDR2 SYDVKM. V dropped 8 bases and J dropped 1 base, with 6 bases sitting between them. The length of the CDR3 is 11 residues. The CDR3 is CASGQSYEQYF. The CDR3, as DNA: TGTGCCAGCGGGCAGTCCTACGAGCAGTACTTC.

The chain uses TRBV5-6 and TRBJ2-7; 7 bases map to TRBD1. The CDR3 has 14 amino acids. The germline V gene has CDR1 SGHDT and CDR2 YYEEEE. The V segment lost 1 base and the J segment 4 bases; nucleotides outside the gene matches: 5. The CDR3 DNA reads TGTGCCAGCAGCTTGTTAGCAGGGGGTTACGAGCAGTACTTC. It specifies CASSLLAGGYEQYF.

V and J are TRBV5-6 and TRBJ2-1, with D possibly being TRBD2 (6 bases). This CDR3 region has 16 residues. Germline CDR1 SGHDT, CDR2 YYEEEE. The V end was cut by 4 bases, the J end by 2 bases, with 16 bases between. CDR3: CASSGVREPPYNEQFF. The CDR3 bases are TGTGCCAGCAGCGGGGTTCGGGAGCCCCCCTACAATGAGCAGTTCTTC.

The CDR3 protein is CAISEAGVETQYF. The CDR3 DNA sequence: TGTGCCATCAGTGAGGCAGGGGTAGAGACCCAGTACTTC. The chain uses TRBV10-3 and TRBJ2-5, with D possibly matching TRBD1 (6 bases). V lost 2 bases, J lost 4 bases, and 8 bases lay in between. The CDR3 spans 13 residues. CDR1 is ENHRY and CDR2 is SYGVKD in the germline V gene.

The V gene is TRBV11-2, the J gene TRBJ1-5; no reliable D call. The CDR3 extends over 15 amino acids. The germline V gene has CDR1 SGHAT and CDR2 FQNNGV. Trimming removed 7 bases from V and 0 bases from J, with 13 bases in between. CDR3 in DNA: TGTGCCAGCACCGCGACTTCCCTTAGCAATCAGCCCCAGCATTTT. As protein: CASTATSLSNQPQHF.

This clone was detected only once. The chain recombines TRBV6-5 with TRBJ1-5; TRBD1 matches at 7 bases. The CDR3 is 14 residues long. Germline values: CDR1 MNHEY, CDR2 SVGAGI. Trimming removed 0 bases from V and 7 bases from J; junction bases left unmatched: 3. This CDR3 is CASSYSTGDQPQHF. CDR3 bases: TGTGCCAGCAGTTACTCCACAGGGGACCAGCCCCAGCATTTT.

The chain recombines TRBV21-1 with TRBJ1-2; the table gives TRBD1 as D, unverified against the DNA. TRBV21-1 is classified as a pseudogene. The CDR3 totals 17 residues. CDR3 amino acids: CASSNGPQTGHTHGYTF. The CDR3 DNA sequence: TGTGCCAGCAGCAATGGCCCTCAGACAGGGCACACTCATGGCTACACCTTC.

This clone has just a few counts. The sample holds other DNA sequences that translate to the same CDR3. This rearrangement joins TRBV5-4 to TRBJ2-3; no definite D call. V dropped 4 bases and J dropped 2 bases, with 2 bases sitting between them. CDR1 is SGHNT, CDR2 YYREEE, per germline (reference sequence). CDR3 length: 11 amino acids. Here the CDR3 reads CASSTTDTQYF. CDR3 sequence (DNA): TGTGCCAGCAGCACCACAGATACGCAGTATTTT.

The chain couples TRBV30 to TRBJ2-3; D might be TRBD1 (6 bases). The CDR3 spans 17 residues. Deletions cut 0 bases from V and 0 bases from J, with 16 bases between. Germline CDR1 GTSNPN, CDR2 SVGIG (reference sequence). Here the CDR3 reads CAWSVGSGEPSTDTQYF. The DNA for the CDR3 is TGTGCCTGGAGTGTAGGGTCAGGGGAACCTAGCACAGATACGCAGTATTTT. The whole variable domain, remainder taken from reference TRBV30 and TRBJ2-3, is SQTIHQWPATLVQPVGSPLSLECTVEGTSNPNLYWYRQAAGRGLQLLFYSVGIGQISSEVPQNLSASRPQDRQFILSSKKLLLSDSGFYLCAWSVGSGEPSTDTQYFGPGTRLTVL.

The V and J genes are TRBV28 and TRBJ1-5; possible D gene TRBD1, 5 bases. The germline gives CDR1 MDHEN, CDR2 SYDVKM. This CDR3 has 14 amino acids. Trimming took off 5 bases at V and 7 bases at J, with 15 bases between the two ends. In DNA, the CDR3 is TGTGCCAGCAGTGTGAGTGGGAGGGGCCAGCCCCAGCATTTT. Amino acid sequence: CASSVSGRGQPQHF.

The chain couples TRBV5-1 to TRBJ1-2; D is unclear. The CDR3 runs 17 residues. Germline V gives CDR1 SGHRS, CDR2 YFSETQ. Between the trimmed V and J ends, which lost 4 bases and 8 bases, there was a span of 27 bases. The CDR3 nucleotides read TGCGCCAGCAGCACCGCTTTCAAGGGAGAGCTACGTGTGGGCTACACCTTC. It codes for CASSTAFKGELRVGYTF.

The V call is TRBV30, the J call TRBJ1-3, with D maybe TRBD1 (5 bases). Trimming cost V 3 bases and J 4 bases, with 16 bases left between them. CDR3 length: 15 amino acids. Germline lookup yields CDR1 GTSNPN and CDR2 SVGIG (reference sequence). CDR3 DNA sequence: TGTGCCTGGAGCGCTCAGGGAATCCTAGGAAACACCATATATTTT. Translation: CAWSAQGILGNTIYF. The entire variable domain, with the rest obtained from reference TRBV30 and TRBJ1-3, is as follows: SQTIHQWPATLVQPVGSPLSLECTVEGTSNPNLYWYRQAAGRGLQLLFYSVGIGQISSEVPQNLSASRPQDRQFILSSKKLLLSDSGFYLCAWSAQGILGNTIYFGEGSWLTVV.

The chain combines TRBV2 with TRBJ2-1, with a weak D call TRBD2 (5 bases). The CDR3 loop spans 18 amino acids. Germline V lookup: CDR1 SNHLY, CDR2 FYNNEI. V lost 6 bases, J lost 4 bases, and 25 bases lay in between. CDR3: CASSPEEPISEWYNEQFF. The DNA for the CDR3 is TGTGCCAGCAGCCCAGAAGAACCTATTAGCGAATGGTACAATGAGCAGTTCTTC.

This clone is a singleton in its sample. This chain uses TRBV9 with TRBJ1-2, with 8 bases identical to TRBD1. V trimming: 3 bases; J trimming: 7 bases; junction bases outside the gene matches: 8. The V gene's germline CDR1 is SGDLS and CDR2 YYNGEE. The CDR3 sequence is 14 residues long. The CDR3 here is CASSAPGGRGGYTF. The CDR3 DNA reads TGTGCCAGCAGCGCCCCAGGGGGCAGGGGTGGCTACACCTTC.

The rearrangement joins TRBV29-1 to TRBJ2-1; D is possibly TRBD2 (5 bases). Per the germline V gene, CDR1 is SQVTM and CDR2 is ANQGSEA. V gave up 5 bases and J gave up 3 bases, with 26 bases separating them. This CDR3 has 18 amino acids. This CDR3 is CSVSASRSAVLFYNEQFF. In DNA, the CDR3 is TGCAGCGTTTCAGCTAGCAGATCCGCTGTTCTATTCTACAATGAGCAGTTCTTC.

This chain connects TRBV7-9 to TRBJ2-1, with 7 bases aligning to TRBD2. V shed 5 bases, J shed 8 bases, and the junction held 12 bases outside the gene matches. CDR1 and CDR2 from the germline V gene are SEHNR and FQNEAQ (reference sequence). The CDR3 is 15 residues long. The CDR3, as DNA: TGTGCCAGCAGCCGCGGACTAGTTGGTAGGGATGAGCAGTTCTTC. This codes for CASSRGLVGRDEQFF.